The TCR beta chain described here comes from a study of blood T cells in healthy people across ages. Notes on the study in general: Higher diversity, along with more naive CD4+ cells, distinguished long-lived donors from aged donors. Samples with more naive T cells showed higher observed beta diversity.

Worth noting for this clonotype: Antigen unknown.

The V end lost 1 base, the J end lost 1 base, and 9 bases lay between the germline ends. Germline CDR1 SQVTM, CDR2 ANQGSEA. The CDR3 runs to 14 residues. Every donor contributed roughly 10 milliliters of peripheral blood by blood draw. Extraction yielded at least 6 micrograms of total RNA per sample. A second PCR, run for about 7 to 11 cycles, used a sample-barcoded 5' primer plus a J-beta primer mix. Via MiXCR, TCRdb re-called the 5' RACE reads, giving one row per CDR3 protein. The sample holds 600,000 to 1,000,000 distinct CDR3 sequences, around 25% seen once. The data also belong to a second study, concerning T cells of mothers and their children.

The rearrangement joins TRBV29-1 to TRBJ2-3; possible D gene TRBD2, 6 bases. The clonotype comes from a boy between 10 and 17 years old in good health. The sequenced sample was blood. The CDR3 sequence is CSVEGTTRTDTQYF. The CDR3 region has the DNA TGCAGCGTTGAAGGGACTACACGCACAGATACGCAGTATTTT.